This T cell receptor beta chain was profiled in a study of blood T cell repertoires in COVID-19. Study-wide context: Donors in the United States, Italy and Spain gave samples during acute or convalescent COVID-19. The cDNA or gDNA used as material had been derived from T cells, B-cell-depleted T cells, or PBMCs.

V dropped 3 bases and J dropped 1 base, with 9 bases sitting between them. This CDR3 is built from 15 residues. From germline, CDR1 is MDHEN and CDR2 SYDVKM. Authors' methods: It was from reference gene primer amplification that nucleated cell counts were estimated. The method was immunoSEQ multiplex PCR; TCRdb's version includes in-frame clones alone and lacks a portion of them. The V and J calls and clone size come from that table; D and trimming were worked out from the DNA. This sample has 270,000 or so clones, with 84% found just once. This receptor was obtained from a human donor in a cohort sampled during active COVID-19. The chain carries TRBV28 and TRBJ2-2, with D maybe TRBD2 (5 bases). Specimen: peripheral blood. The CDR3 is CASSFLRGNTGELFF. CDR3 bases: TGTGCCAGCAGTTTTCTTCGGGGGAACACCGGGGAGCTGTTTTTT.